The next 2 T cell receptor beta chains were all read from a single sample in a study of OX40 agonist ivuxolimab in advanced cancers. The repertoire was sequenced with immunoSEQ multiplex PCR; TCRdb's copy has only in-frame clones and lacks some. The sample shows about 32,000 clones, roughly nine tenths of them seen only once. Material: CD4+ or CD8+ T cells sorted from blood, obtained in a trial of the OX40 agonist ivuxolimab. The receptors originated from an adult with an advanced solid tumor such as melanoma, head and neck, liver or kidney cancer.

This sequence joins TRBV5-1 and TRBJ2-2; D gene ambiguous. V shed 2 bases and J shed 6 bases, with 5 bases lying between them. Looked up from germline, CDR1 is SGHRS and CDR2 is YFSETQ. This CDR3 has 12 amino acids. CDR3 residues: CASSFSAGELFF. The CDR3 nucleotides are TGCGCCAGCAGCTTTTCGGCCGGGGAGCTGTTTTTT.

This chain connects TRBV6-6 to TRBJ2-3; possibly TRBD1 for D (6 bases). This CDR3 is 15 amino acids long. Germline V gene sequence: CDR1 MNHNY, CDR2 SVGAGI (reference sequence). Trimming cost V 4 bases and J 3 bases, with 14 bases left between them. CDR3 bases: TGTGCCAGCAGTTCCACAGGGTCGGGGACAGATACGCAGTATTTT. Translation gives CASSSTGSGTDTQYF.